These T cell receptor beta chains were read from a single sample in a study of T cell repertoires in cytomegalovirus infection. The antigens these receptors bind are not known. TCRdb itself ran the reads through MiXCR, one entry per CDR3 protein. Among 54,000 or so distinct CDR3 sequences listed, 33% were seen once. Material for sequencing was PBMCs, sequenced either directly or after in vitro stimulation (not recorded which). The receptors here all came from a human donor in good health (CMV status not recorded). Some clones in this sample may be carry-over from other donors' samples. Both conserved end residues are part of each CDR3. Each record gives: CDR3 protein, CDR3 DNA, V gene, clone size, D gene, J gene. D genes are given only for firm matches. A clone size is listed for some rows: how often the clone was seen (once, few, many), or a class if it is expanded.

CDR3 protein: CASSWGRGMSPLHF
CDR3 DNA: TGTGCCAGTAGTTGGGGCAGGGGAATGTCACCCCTCCACTTT
V gene: TRBV19
clone size: many
D gene: -
J gene: TRBJ1-6

CDR3 protein: CASSLNSGDTEAFF
CDR3 DNA: TGTGCCAGCAGCCTAAACTCTGGGGATACTGAAGCTTTCTTT
V gene: TRBV28
clone size: many
D gene: -
J gene: TRBJ1-1

CDR3 protein: CASSLVGGGRVPETQYF
CDR3 DNA: TGTGCCAGCAGCTTAGTGGGGGGCGGGAGGGTTCCAGAGACCCAGTACTTC
V gene: TRBV7-8
clone size: -
D gene: TRBD2
J gene: TRBJ2-5

CDR3 protein: CSVDPGTDEAFF
CDR3 DNA: TGCAGCGTTGACCCGGGGACAGACGAAGCTTTCTTT
V gene: TRBV29-1
clone size: few
D gene: TRBD1
J gene: TRBJ1-1

CDR3 protein: CASSLQGAPGYTF
CDR3 DNA: TGTGCCAGCAGTCTACAGGGGGCGCCTGGCTACACCTTC
V gene: TRBV12-3/TRBV12-4
clone size: few
D gene: TRBD1
J gene: TRBJ1-2

CDR3 protein: CASSQVISRAGEQYF
CDR3 DNA: TGCGCCAGCAGCCAAGTCATCAGCCGAGCGGGCGAGCAGTACTTC
V gene: TRBV4-3
clone size: -
D gene: -
J gene: TRBJ2-7

CDR3 protein: CASSLEPGLAGGQQFF
CDR3 DNA: TGTGCCAGCAGTTTAGAGCCGGGACTAGCGGGGGGTCAGCAGTTCTTC
V gene: TRBV12-3/TRBV12-4
clone size: -
D gene: TRBD2
J gene: TRBJ2-1

CDR3 protein: CASSLVEETQYF
CDR3 DNA: TGTGCCAGCAGCTTGGTGGAGGAGACCCAGTACTTC
V gene: TRBV11-2
clone size: few
D gene: -
J gene: TRBJ2-5

CDR3 protein: CASSLRGSHTEAFF
CDR3 DNA: TGTGCCAGCAGTTTAAGGGGATCGCACACTGAAGCTTTCTTT
V gene: TRBV6-5
clone size: -
D gene: -
J gene: TRBJ1-1

CDR3 protein: CASSTDIATNEKLFF
CDR3 DNA: TGTGCCAGCAGCACCGACATTGCAACTAATGAAAAACTGTTTTTT
V gene: TRBV7-9
clone size: few
D gene: -
J gene: TRBJ1-4

CDR3 protein: CASSSPSWETQYF
CDR3 DNA: TGTGCCAGCAGCTCTCCTAGCTGGGAGACCCAGTACTTC
V gene: TRBV5-5
clone size: few
D gene: -
J gene: TRBJ2-5

CDR3 protein: CASSPDSGYSPLHF
CDR3 DNA: TGCGCCAGCAGTCCGGACAGCGGCTATTCACCCCTCCACTTT
V gene: TRBV10-2
clone size: -
D gene: -
J gene: TRBJ1-6

CDR3 protein: CASSLGLVSYEQYF
CDR3 DNA: TGTGCCAGCAGCTTAGGACTAGTTTCCTACGAGCAGTACTTC
V gene: TRBV7-2
clone size: many
D gene: -
J gene: TRBJ2-7